The 30 T cell receptor beta chains presented below share a single source sample, sequenced in a study of human T cells and chemical hapten exposure. Regarding time point: pre-sensitization, week 0. As for treatment: therapeutic diphenylcyclopropenone sensitization with weekly scalp DPC. TCRdb processed the RACE reads anew with MiXCR; each CDR3 protein has one entry. This table has more than 250,000 distinct CDR3 sequences, approximately 8.6% appearing once. The material sequenced was whole blood, taken in connection with sensitization to the hapten diphenylcyclopropenone (DPC). These TCRs come from a woman aged 40 to 55 with alopecia areata. Some clones in this sample may be carry-over from other donors' samples.

The chain employs TRBV7-9 and TRBJ2-2; TRBD2 agrees at 7 bases. After removal of 4 bases from V and 7 bases from J, the junction contained 12 bases not matched to a gene. The CDR3 length is 16 residues. Germline V gives CDR1 SEHNR, CDR2 FQNEAQ (reference sequence). The CDR3 region is CASSSTGTTVHGELFF. For the CDR3, the DNA is TGTGCCAGCAGCTCGACCGGGACTACTGTTCACGGGGAGCTGTTTTTT. Using reference TRBV7-9 and TRBJ2-2 for the parts outside the CDR3, the full variable domain is DTGVSQNPRHKITKRGQNVTFRCDPISEHNRLYWYRQTLGQGPEFLTYFQNEAQLEKSRLLSDRFSAERPKGSFSTLEIQRTEQGDSAMYLCASSSTGTTVHGELFFGEGSRLTVL.

This clonotype was picked up a small number of times. The chain carries TRBV9 and TRBJ1-1, with unresolved D. The CDR3 extends over 14 amino acids. V lost 0 bases and J 4 bases, leaving 10 bases between the germline ends. Germline CDR1 is SGDLS and CDR2 is YYNGEE. The CDR3 bases are TGTGCCAGCAGCGTAGTTGAGATGAGCACTGAAGCTTTCTTT. Protein: CASSVVEMSTEAFF.

The rearrangement links TRBV12-3 or TRBV12-4 to TRBJ2-2, with D possibly being TRBD1 or TRBD2 (5 bases each). The CDR3 contains 15 residues. The V end was cut by 2 bases, the J end by 7 bases, with 14 bases between. The CDR3 sequence: CASSLPRGYGGELFF. CDR3 DNA: TGTGCCAGCAGTTTACCGAGGGGATACGGCGGGGAGCTGTTTTTT.

The chain carries TRBV12-3 or TRBV12-4 and TRBJ1-1; possible D gene TRBD1, 6 bases. The CDR3 contains 12 residues. Between the trimmed V and J ends, which lost 5 bases and 11 bases, there was a span of 15 bases. The DNA for the CDR3 is TGTGCCAGCAGTCTCAACAGGGTGAGGGCTTTCTTT. Translated: CASSLNRVRAFF.

In the case of this clonotype: This clone may be a read error of a much larger clone one base away. The chain is built from TRBV20-1 and TRBJ1-1; D gene uncertain. V was shortened by 0 bases and J by 8 bases, with 10 bases between the two germline ends. Germline values: CDR1 DFQATT, CDR2 SNEGSKA (reference sequence). The CDR3 spans 12 residues. The CDR3 sequence is CSARDNSNEAFF. The CDR3 coding sequence is TGCAGTGCTAGAGACAACAGTAACGAAGCTTTCTTT.

There are many counts of this clonotype. This sequence joins TRBV2 and TRBJ1-2, with TRBD1 identical over 9 bases. Germline trimming cut 10 bases from V and 8 bases from J; bases unmatched to any gene: 5. CDR1 is SNHLY and CDR2 is FYNNEI in the germline V gene. The CDR3 sequence is 11 residues long. CDR3 in DNA: TGTGCCACCAGGACAGGGGACGGCTACACCTTC. This codes for CATRTGDGYTF.

This clonotype came up a few times. This sequence joins TRBV6-1 and TRBJ1-2, with TRBD1 as a possible D gene (6 bases). Germline lookup yields CDR1 MNHNS and CDR2 SASEGT. V shed 4 bases and J shed 12 bases, with 12 bases lying between them. This CDR3 is built from 11 residues. CDR3 protein: CASSVRGRNTF. The DNA of the CDR3 is TGTGCCAGCAGTGTCAGGGGCAGAAACACCTTC.

This rearrangement joins TRBV7-6 to TRBJ1-1; 7 bases line up with TRBD1. Germline CDR1 and CDR2: SGHVS and FNYEAQ. Unmatched junction bases numbered 6, after V lost 2 bases and J lost 6 bases. The CDR3 covers 14 residues. The DNA of the CDR3 is TGTGCCAGCAGCTTAAACCAGGGGGATGCTGAAGCTTTCTTT. Its translation is CASSLNQGDAEAFF.

This clonotype was picked up a small number of times. The V and J genes are TRBV6-5 and TRBJ1-1, with 8 bases matching TRBD1. The CDR3 length is 13 residues. Germline loops: CDR1 MNHEY, CDR2 SVGAGI. Germline trimming cut 6 bases from V and 8 bases from J; bases unmatched to any gene: 8. CDR3 in amino acids: CASRDRGTGEAFF. The CDR3, as DNA: TGTGCCAGCAGAGACAGGGGTACGGGGGAAGCTTTCTTT.

This rearrangement joins TRBV6-2 or TRBV6-3 to TRBJ2-6; no reliable D call. This CDR3 is built from 16 residues. CDR1 is MNHEY and CDR2 is SVGEGT in the germline V gene. V was shortened by 2 bases and J by 0 bases, with 8 bases between the two germline ends. CDR3 in DNA: TGTGCCAGCAGTTACGGCACCCGCTCTGGGGCCAACGTCCTGACTTTC. It translates to CASSYGTRSGANVLTF.

This clonotype was seen at least ten times. This chain joins TRBV6-5 and TRBJ2-7; no firm D call. The CDR3 sequence is 13 residues long. CDR1 and CDR2 from the germline V gene are MNHEY and SVGAGI. Trimming removed 2 bases at V and 4 bases at J, with 9 bases between. Written as DNA, the CDR3 is TGTGCCAGCAGTTACGCACAGACTTACGAGCAGTACTTC. Its protein product is CASSYAQTYEQYF.

This clonotype was detected a few times. The chain combines TRBV27 with TRBJ2-1; D may be TRBD2 (6 bases). This CDR3 is 14 amino acids long. Germline V gene sequence: CDR1 MNHEY, CDR2 SMNVEV (reference sequence). The V end was cut by 5 bases, the J end by 9 bases, with 17 bases between. Written as DNA, the CDR3 is TGTGCCAGCAGTCCCCTAGCGAGCTGGGGTGAGCAGTTCTTC. This codes for CASSPLASWGEQFF.

This clonotype was found many times. The chain recombines TRBV27 with TRBJ2-7; TRBD2 agrees at 13 bases. The V gene end was trimmed by 3 bases and the J gene end by 5 bases; junction bases not matched to a gene: 4. Germline V lookup: CDR1 MNHEY, CDR2 SMNVEV (reference sequence). The CDR3 has 15 amino acids. Written as DNA, the CDR3 is TGTGCCAGCAGTTTTGGACTAGCGGGAGCCGACGAGCAGTACTTC. Amino acid sequence: CASSFGLAGADEQYF.

This clonotype was recorded many times. The chain employs TRBV7-2 and TRBJ2-1; 9 bases fit TRBD2. Germline CDR1 SGHTA, CDR2 FQGNSA. V lost 2 bases, J lost 2 bases, and 1 base stayed unmatched. The CDR3 covers 15 residues. The DNA of the CDR3 is TGTGCCAGCAGCTTAAGCGGGAGGACCTACAATGAGCAGTTCTTC. Protein product: CASSLSGRTYNEQFF.

This clonotype was counted only a few times. The V call is TRBV20-1, the J call TRBJ2-1; tentative D call: TRBD2 (5 bases). CDR3 size: 11 residues. Germline CDR1 and CDR2: DFQATT and SNEGSKA (reference sequence). V lost 6 bases, J lost 6 bases, and 9 bases lay in between. The chain's CDR3 is CSAPLGNEQFF. The CDR3 DNA follows: TGCAGTGCACCACTAGGCAATGAGCAGTTCTTC.

At least ten counts were recorded for this clonotype. CDR3 bases: TGTGCCAGCAGCGTAGTTGCGGGGGAGACCCAGTACTTC. It encodes CASSVVAGETQYF. The V and J genes are TRBV9 and TRBJ2-5; possible D gene TRBD2, 6 bases. Germline V gene data show CDR1 as SGDLS and CDR2 as YYNGEE. The V end lost 0 bases, the J end lost 5 bases, and 8 bases lay between the germline ends. This CDR3 comprises 13 residues.

This clonotype was picked up a small number of times. The chain uses TRBV24-1 and TRBJ2-5; the D is unclear. Between the trimmed V and J ends, which lost 3 bases and 3 bases, there was a span of 4 bases. Germline V gene sequence: CDR1 KGHDR, CDR2 SFDVKD. The CDR3 extends over 12 amino acids. DNA of the CDR3: TGTGCCACCAGTGATGGAAAAGAGACCCAGTACTTC. It translates to CATSDGKETQYF.

This clonotype appeared a few times. In DNA, the CDR3 is TGTGCCAGCAGCCGACTAGCCGTTGCTAGGAATGAGCAGTTCTTC. Translated, it gives CASSRLAVARNEQFF. The J gene is TRBJ2-1, the V gene TRBV7-2, with 7 bases identical to TRBD2. V lost 5 bases to trimming and J lost 7 bases; unmatched junction nucleotides: 11. Germline V gene data show CDR1 as SGHTA and CDR2 as FQGNSA. The CDR3 extends over 15 amino acids.

CDR3 DNA: TGTGCCAGCAGGATAGGACAGAACAATCAGCCCCAGCATTTT. Protein: CASRIGQNNQPQHF. The chain uses TRBV2 and TRBJ1-5; possible D gene TRBD1, 6 bases. CDR3 length: 14 residues. Trimming took off 6 bases at V and 3 bases at J, with 12 bases between the two ends. Germline CDR1 is SNHLY and CDR2 is FYNNEI.

The chain links TRBV4-3 to TRBJ2-6; TRBD1 agrees at 7 bases. V shed 1 base, J shed 2 bases, and the junction held 2 bases outside the gene matches. CDR3 size: 16 residues. Germline CDR1 LGHNA, CDR2 YSLEER. The CDR3 loop is CASSQVQGPGANVLTF. For the CDR3, the DNA is TGCGCCAGCAGCCAAGTACAGGGGCCTGGGGCCAACGTCCTGACTTTC.

The rearrangement joins TRBV6-5 to TRBJ2-2; D not certain. Germline CDR1 is MNHEY and CDR2 is SVGAGI. Trimming took 10 bases from V and 2 from J, leaving 14 bases between them. The CDR3 runs 14 residues. The CDR3 region is CAISPVDNTGELFF. DNA of the CDR3: TGTGCCATATCCCCCGTCGACAACACCGGGGAGCTGTTTTTT.

The chain has TRBV12-3 or TRBV12-4 and TRBJ2-1; TRBD2 might be the D (5 bases). V shed 5 bases and J shed 0 bases, with 17 bases lying between them. This CDR3 has 17 amino acids. CDR3 residues: CASSLSGFSSSYNEQFF. DNA for the CDR3: TGTGCCAGCAGTCTTTCGGGATTCTCGAGCTCCTACAATGAGCAGTTCTTC.

This chain uses TRBV28 with TRBJ2-1, with D uncertain. Germline-derived CDR1 and CDR2 are MDHEN and SYDVKM. CDR3 length: 14 residues. V gave up 2 bases and J gave up 0 bases, with 5 bases separating them. As DNA, the CDR3 is TGTGCCAGCAGTTTAAGCGACTCCTACAATGAGCAGTTCTTC. Translation gives CASSLSDSYNEQFF.

For this clonotype: A read error may explain this, as a much larger clone is one base away. The chain carries TRBV4-2 and TRBJ1-5, with unresolved D. The CDR3 runs 15 residues. Germline V gives CDR1 LGHNA, CDR2 YNFKEQ. The CDR3, as DNA: TGTGCCAGCAGCCAAGAGGTACAGTCCAATCAGCCCAAGCATTTT. Translated: CASSQEVQSNQPKHF.

CDR3 nucleotides: TGTGCCAGCAGTTTCTTTGGACTAGCGACGGAAGAGACCCAGTACTTC. It encodes CASSFFGLATEETQYF. V and J are TRBV12-3 or TRBV12-4 and TRBJ2-5, with 9 bases aligning to TRBD2. CDR3 length equals 16 residues. Trimming took 3 bases from V and 3 from J; bases not matched to a gene: 8.

The sample holds a few counts of this clonotype. This chain connects TRBV6-1 to TRBJ2-7, with D uncertain. The CDR3 contains 12 residues. V gave up 1 base and J gave up 3 bases, with 4 bases separating them. Germline V gene sequence: CDR1 MNHNS, CDR2 SASEGT. The CDR3 DNA sequence: TGTGCCAGCAGTGAAGTTTTCTACGAGCAGTACTTC. Its protein product is CASSEVFYEQYF.

This clonotype showed up just a few times. The chain combines TRBV5-5 with TRBJ2-7; 9 bases align to TRBD1. This CDR3 is built from 17 residues. Trimming took 2 bases from V and 3 from J; bases not matched to a gene: 12. From germline, CDR1 is SGHKS and CDR2 YYEKEE (reference sequence). The CDR3, as DNA: TGTGCCAGCAGCTTAGTTAGTCGGGGGACAGGGCGCTACGAGCAGTACTTC. It encodes CASSLVSRGTGRYEQYF.

There are many counts of this clonotype. The chain recombines TRBV2 with TRBJ1-5, with D maybe TRBD1 (5 bases). Deletions cut 4 bases from V and 0 bases from J, with 7 bases between. The CDR3 spans 14 residues. In germline, CDR1 is SNHLY, CDR2 FYNNEI. CDR3 sequence: CASSGTTSNQPQHF. The CDR3 DNA is TGTGCCAGCAGTGGGACAACTAGCAATCAGCCCCAGCATTTT.

The rearrangement joins TRBV7-9 to TRBJ2-7; unclear D gene. The germline V gene encodes CDR1 SEHNR and CDR2 FQNEAQ (reference sequence). The CDR3 consists of 16 residues. Trimming removed 1 base at V and 1 base at J, with 14 bases between. The CDR3 here is CASSLGSAIRSYEQYF. The CDR3 DNA sequence: TGTGCCAGCAGCTTAGGGTCGGCGATAAGATCCTACGAGCAGTACTTC.

In this sample, this clonotype turned up a few times. This chain joins TRBV4-1 and TRBJ2-1; TRBD2 is a possible D gene (6 bases). The V gene's germline CDR1 is MGHRA and CDR2 YSYEKL. The V end lost 4 bases, the J end lost 2 bases, and 6 bases lay between the germline ends. The CDR3 consists of 13 residues. The CDR3 DNA reads as TGCGCCAGCAGCCGACTAGCCTACAATGAGCAGTTCTTC. This codes for CASSRLAYNEQFF.